The 28 T cell receptor beta chains below come from one sample, sequenced in a study of blood T cell repertoires in COVID-19. The table came from immunoSEQ multiplex PCR; TCRdb's copy has only in-frame clones and leaves some out. The sample lists approximately 100,000 clones, roughly 80% occurring once. Material for sequencing was peripheral blood. The source is a human donor in a cohort sampled during active COVID-19.

The count of this clone is one. The chain joins TRBV11-3 to TRBJ2-7; TRBD2 aligns across 9 bases. This CDR3 has 14 residues. Germline CDR1 is SGHNT and CDR2 is YENEEA. V trimming: 5 bases; J trimming: 1 base; junction bases outside the gene matches: 3. CDR3 protein: CASSPSGGSYEQYF. The CDR3 DNA is TGTGCCAGCAGCCCCAGCGGGGGGTCCTACGAGCAGTACTTC. Variable domain in full (rest from reference TRBV11-3 and TRBJ2-7): EAGVVQSPRYKIIEKKQPVAFWCNPISGHNTLYWYLQNLGQGPELLIRYENEEAVDDSQLPKDRFSAERLKGVDSTLKIQPAELGDSAVYLCASSPSGGSYEQYFGPGTRLTVT.

This chain links TRBV2 with TRBJ1-1, with no clear D. Germline CDR1 reads SNHLY; CDR2 reads FYNNEI. The length of the CDR3 is 15 residues. V gave up 6 bases and J gave up 5 bases, with 19 bases separating them. CDR3 DNA sequence: TGTGCCAGCAGGGGCCTCGGTCGAAGTGGGACTGAAGCTTTCTTT. Translation: CASRGLGRSGTEAFF.

The CDR3 sequence is CASSGHTGTKHQPQHF. The CDR3, as DNA: TGTGCCAGCAGTGGACATACCGGGACAAAACATCAGCCCCAGCATTTT. The genes are TRBV6-1 and TRBJ1-5; D possibly corresponds to TRBD1 (6 bases). The germline gives CDR1 MNHNS, CDR2 SASEGT. V was clipped by 4 bases and J by 5 bases, with 18 bases between them. The CDR3 is 16 amino acids.

The chain couples TRBV29-1 to TRBJ1-5; TRBD1 aligns across 9 bases. This CDR3 spans 15 amino acids. V lost 7 bases to trimming and J lost 2 bases; unmatched junction nucleotides: 9. CDR1 is SQVTM, CDR2 ANQGSEA, per germline. The CDR3 sequence: CSAGTGKGGNQPQHF. CDR3 nucleotides: TGCAGCGCCGGGACAGGGAAGGGGGGCAATCAGCCCCAGCATTTT.

In the case of this clone: A junction boundary mismatches the germline segment, possibly from a read error. The rearrangement uses TRBV7-2 and TRBJ2-7; 10 positions match TRBD1. The CDR3 extends over 15 amino acids. From germline, CDR1 is SGHTA and CDR2 FQGNSA. In DNA, the CDR3 is TGTGCCAGCAGCTTAAAGGGACAGGGGTCCTTCGAGCAGTACTTC. This translates into CASSLKGQGSFEQYF. Using reference TRBV7-2 and TRBJ2-7 for the parts outside the CDR3, the full variable domain is GAGVSQSPSNKVTEKGKDVELRCDPISGHTALYWYRQSLGQGLEFLIYFQGNSAPDKSGLPSDRFSAERTGGSVSTLTIQRTQQEDSAVYLCASSLKGQGSFEQYFGPGTRLTVT.

The rearrangement joins TRBV5-8 to TRBJ2-3, with 15 bases that match TRBD2. This CDR3 spans 16 amino acids. The V gene's germline CDR1 is SGHTS and CDR2 YDEGEE. V lost 3 bases and J lost 6; bases outside the gene matches: 5. CDR3 in amino acids: CASSWTSGGAWDTQYF. DNA of the CDR3: TGTGCCAGCAGCTGGACTAGCGGGGGGGCCTGGGATACGCAGTATTTT.

This clone has just one count. One end of the junction varies from germline; a read error may be responsible. The chain employs TRBV9 and TRBJ2-4, with D possibly TRBD1 on 5 matching bases. The CDR3 has 16 residues. Looked up from germline, CDR1 is SGDLS and CDR2 is YYNGEE. The CDR3 is CASSVAQDKAKDIQYF. The CDR3, as DNA: TGTGCCAGCAGCGTAGCCCAGGACAAGGCCAAAGACATTCAGTACTTC.

This clone showed up just once. The chain couples TRBV5-1 to TRBJ2-1, with TRBD1 identical over 10 bases. This CDR3 comprises 15 residues. Trimming at V came to 0 bases and at J to 10 bases, leaving 7 bases not matched to a gene. Germline lookup yields CDR1 SGHRS and CDR2 YFSETQ. The CDR3 loop is CASSLGQGASEEQFF. The DNA for the CDR3 is TGCGCCAGCAGCTTGGGACAGGGGGCGTCAGAGGAGCAGTTCTTC.

The rearrangement links TRBV10-1 to TRBJ2-1; D not certain. V was shortened by 6 bases and J by 4 bases, with 19 bases between the two germline ends. CDR1 and CDR2 from the germline V gene are WNHNN and SYGVQD (reference sequence). CDR3 length equals 16 residues. The CDR3 DNA sequence: TGCGCCAGCAGCCCGGCGCTGGCGTCGCGGTACAATGAGCAGTTCTTC. The encoded protein is CASSPALASRYNEQFF.

This clone was detected only a few times. The genes are TRBV5-1 and TRBJ2-7; maybe TRBD1 (6 bases). This CDR3 is 14 amino acids long. Germline values: CDR1 SGHRS, CDR2 YFSETQ. Trimming took off 0 bases at V and 2 bases at J, with 9 bases between the two ends. The CDR3: CASSLGAGAYEQYF. As DNA, the CDR3 is TGCGCCAGCAGCTTGGGGGCAGGGGCCTACGAGCAGTACTTC.

This chain connects TRBV2 to TRBJ1-1; a weak D match, TRBD1 (6 bases). The CDR3 covers 15 residues. Per germline, CDR1 SNHLY and CDR2 FYNNEI. Trimming shortened V by 9 bases and J by 1 base, and 18 bases separated the two germline ends. This CDR3 reads CARGGRVATNTEAFF. The CDR3 coding sequence is TGTGCCAGAGGGGGGAGGGTTGCAACGAACACTGAAGCTTTCTTT.

The J gene is TRBJ1-2, the V gene TRBV5-1; 7 bases are shared with TRBD1. V lost 2 bases and J lost 4; bases outside the gene matches: 5. This CDR3 has 14 amino acids. The germline V gene has CDR1 SGHRS and CDR2 YFSETQ. The CDR3 DNA sequence: TGCGCCAGCAGCTTATTATCAGGGGGCTATGGCTACACCTTC. It encodes CASSLLSGGYGYTF.

CDR3 sequence (DNA): TGTGCCAGCACCCCGTCGGCGGACTCCGGGTACACCCAGTACTTC. Protein sequence: CASTPSADSGYTQYF. The chain couples TRBV5-4 to TRBJ2-5; tentatively, D is TRBD2 (5 bases). Germline V gives CDR1 SGHNT, CDR2 YYREEE (reference sequence). Trimming shortened V by 6 bases and J by 8 bases, and 23 bases separated the two germline ends. The CDR3 sequence is 15 residues long.

The rearrangement links TRBV5-6 to TRBJ2-3; a weak D match, TRBD2 (6 bases). This CDR3 is built from 14 residues. Germline V gene data show CDR1 as SGHDT and CDR2 as YYEEEE. The V end was cut by 4 bases, the J end by 8 bases, with 17 bases between. This CDR3 is CASSNGPGGGTQYF. The CDR3, as DNA: TGTGCCAGCAGCAATGGACCCGGGGGAGGTACGCAGTATTTT.

Here the CDR3 DNA reads TGCGCCAGCAGCCAAGGTCCTAGCGGGGGCACCTACGAGCAGTACTTC. It is translated as CASSQGPSGGTYEQYF. The chain joins TRBV4-3 to TRBJ2-7; 10 positions agree with TRBD2. V shed 1 base and J 2 bases; nucleotides not matched to a gene: 5. This CDR3 is 16 amino acids long. Per the germline V gene, CDR1 is LGHNA and CDR2 is YSLEER.

In its sample, this clone was seen once. This chain joins TRBV5-4 and TRBJ2-1, with D possibly TRBD2 on 6 matching bases. Trimming stripped 1 base from V and 9 bases from J, with 14 bases between. The germline V gene encodes CDR1 SGHNT and CDR2 YYREEE (reference sequence). The CDR3 contains 14 residues. CDR3 sequence reads: CASSLWRGGGEQFF. The CDR3, as DNA: TGTGCCAGCAGCTTGTGGCGGGGAGGAGGTGAGCAGTTCTTC. Full variable domain (rest looked up from reference TRBV5-4 and TRBJ2-1): ETGVTQSPTHLIKTRGQQVTLRCSSQSGHNTVSWYQQALGQGPQFIFQYYREEENGRGNFPPRFSGLQFPNYSSELNVNALELDDSALYLCASSLWRGGGEQFFGPGTRLTVL.

The chain combines TRBV2 with TRBJ2-7; 13 bases line up with TRBD2. Germline lookup yields CDR1 SNHLY and CDR2 FYNNEI. The CDR3 runs to 13 residues. The V gene end was trimmed by 8 bases and the J gene end by 5 bases; junction bases not matched to a gene: 3. The CDR3 DNA sequence: TGTGCCAGCGGGACTAGCGGGGTCGACGAGCAGTACTTC. Translated, it gives CASGTSGVDEQYF.

On this clone: The germline gene is not matched at one end of the junction; a read error may be the cause. The V and J genes are TRBV4-3 and TRBJ2-5; 9 bases are a match to TRBD1. This CDR3 contains 14 residues. Germline-derived CDR1 and CDR2 are LGHNA and YSLEER. In DNA form, the CDR3 reads TGCGCCAGCAGCTCTCGGGACAGGGATGATAGATTAGACTTC. Its protein product is CASSSRDRDDRLDF.

This chain connects TRBV11-3 to TRBJ2-7, with D possibly TRBD1 on 5 matching bases. Per germline, CDR1 SGHNT and CDR2 YENEEA. The V and J ends lost 1 base and 9 bases respectively, with 16 bases between them. This CDR3 region has 14 residues. This chain's CDR3 is CASSLVGAPFGQYF. The CDR3 DNA reads TGTGCCAGCAGCTTAGTTGGGGCCCCGTTTGGGCAGTACTTC. Using reference TRBV11-3 and TRBJ2-7 for the parts outside the CDR3, the full variable domain is EAGVVQSPRYKIIEKKQPVAFWCNPISGHNTLYWYLQNLGQGPELLIRYENEEAVDDSQLPKDRFSAERLKGVDSTLKIQPAELGDSAVYLCASSLVGAPFGQYFGPGTRLTVT.

Only one count was recorded for this clone. The V gene is TRBV30, the J gene TRBJ2-5; D might be TRBD2 (5 bases). The V gene lost 3 bases and the J gene lost 3 bases, with 5 bases spanning the gap. In germline, CDR1 is GTSNPN, CDR2 SVGIG (reference sequence). CDR3 length: 11 amino acids. CDR3 bases: TGTGCCTGGAGGACTAAAGAGACCCAGTACTTC. Encoded protein: CAWRTKETQYF. The entire variable domain, with the rest obtained from reference TRBV30 and TRBJ2-5, is as follows: SQTIHQWPATLVQPVGSPLSLECTVEGTSNPNLYWYRQAAGRGLQLLFYSVGIGQISSEVPQNLSASRPQDRQFILSSKKLLLSDSGFYLCAWRTKETQYFGPGTRLLVL.

This sequence joins TRBV18 and TRBJ1-1; 10 bases match TRBD1. CDR3 size: 14 residues. V shed 6 bases, J shed 3 bases, and the junction held 4 bases outside the gene matches. Germline CDR1 and CDR2: KGHSH and LQKENI. The CDR3: CASSPGTGDTEAFF. The CDR3 coding sequence is TGTGCCAGCTCCCCCGGGACAGGGGACACTGAAGCTTTCTTT.

This clone was recorded once. The V gene is TRBV11-2, the J gene TRBJ2-3, with 10 bases fitting TRBD1. This CDR3 is built from 15 residues. With 3 bases clipped from V and 4 bases from J, the junction kept 4 bases outside the gene matches. CDR1 is SGHAT, CDR2 FQNNGV, per germline. Written as DNA, the CDR3 is TGTGCCAGCAGCTTTGGGACAGGGGCCGCAGATACGCAGTATTTT. The encoded protein is CASSFGTGAADTQYF. Using reference TRBV11-2 and TRBJ2-3 for the parts outside the CDR3, the full variable domain is EAGVAQSPRYKIIEKRQSVAFWCNPISGHATLYWYQQILGQGPKLLIQFQNNGVVDDSQLPKDRFSAERLKGVDSTLKIQPAKLEDSAVYLCASSFGTGAADTQYFGPGTRLTVL.

The chain links TRBV6-5 to TRBJ2-7; tentative D call: TRBD1 (6 bases). CDR3 length: 12 residues. Trimming pared 6 bases from V and 6 bases from J, leaving 12 bases between. Germline assignment: CDR1 MNHEY and CDR2 SVGAGI. The CDR3 region has the DNA TGTGCCAGCAGCCCCCTCAGGGGCGAGCAGTACTTC. It translates to CASSPLRGEQYF.

By share of the sample, this clone is medium-sized (0.01 to 0.1%). This chain uses TRBV10-1 with TRBJ2-2; 8 nucleotides line up with TRBD2. The CDR3 has 17 residues. Germline lookup yields CDR1 WNHNN and CDR2 SYGVQD (reference sequence). V lost 3 bases, J lost 3 bases, and 9 bases stayed unmatched. CDR3 protein: CASSDLAGPRDTGELFF. The CDR3 nucleotides read TGCGCCAGCAGTGACCTAGCGGGCCCCCGGGACACCGGGGAGCTGTTTTTT.

V usage is TRBV20-1 and J usage is TRBJ1-2; possibly TRBD1 for D (6 bases). The CDR3 spans 12 residues. V was pared by 3 bases and J by 5 bases, with 10 bases between. Germline CDR1 reads DFQATT; CDR2 reads SNEGSKA (reference sequence). CDR3 bases: TGCAGTGCTAGTCAGGGGTTTTATGGCTACACCTTC. This gives the protein CSASQGFYGYTF.

At least ten counts were recorded for this clone. The chain recombines TRBV28 with TRBJ2-1; tentatively, D is TRBD1 (6 bases). The length of the CDR3 is 16 residues. Germline V lookup: CDR1 MDHEN, CDR2 SYDVKM. The V and J ends lost 5 bases and 5 bases respectively, with 19 bases between them. The CDR3 here is CASSHLDSSTNNEQFF. The CDR3 bases are TGTGCCAGCAGTCACTTGGACAGTTCAACCAACAATGAGCAGTTCTTC.

This clone was observed a single time. V usage is TRBV19 and J usage is TRBJ1-2; no clear D gene. Trimming left V 5 bases short and J 10 bases short, with 11 bases between. The germline gives CDR1 LNHDA, CDR2 SQIVND (reference sequence). This CDR3 has 11 amino acids. The CDR3 DNA sequence: TGTGCCAGTAGTGAGGACTGGGTCTACACCTTC. Its protein product is CASSEDWVYTF.

V gene TRBV2 combines with J gene TRBJ2-7, with D perhaps matching TRBD1 (6 bases). Germline V gene sequence: CDR1 SNHLY, CDR2 FYNNEI. V shed 5 bases and J shed 12 bases, with 11 bases lying between them. The CDR3 is 10 residues long. CDR3 sequence: CASSPTGLYF. CDR3 nucleotides: TGTGCCAGCAGTCCCACAGGGTTGTACTTC.